These T cell receptor beta chains were read from a single sample in a study of neoadjuvant anti-PD-1 for oral cavity cancer. Here immunoSEQ multiplex PCR was the method, and the copy in TCRdb shows in-frame clones only, minus some. The data show about 13,000 clones, over 55% seen once. The sequencing used PBMCs, collected after nivolumab (anti-PD-1) treatment. These receptors were collected from a person between 40 and 80 years old with oral cavity squamous cell carcinoma. The CDR3 runs from the conserved cysteine through the conserved F or W. D genes are given only for firm matches. Clone size, where shown, is once, few, many, or a class for clones that have expanded.

d_call	clone_size	v_call	j_call	cdr3_aa	cdr3_nt
-	-	TRBV2	TRBJ1-4	CASRERGSANEKLFF	TGTGCCAGCAGGGAAAGGGGTTCGGCGAACGAAAAACTGTTTTTT
TRBD1	-	TRBV19	TRBJ1-5	CASSWTGRWDSNQPQHF	TGTGCCAGTAGTTGGACAGGGCGGTGGGATAGCAATCAGCCCCAGCATTTT
-	-	TRBV30	TRBJ2-5	CAWKRSGETQYF	TGTGCCTGGAAACGGAGTGGGGAGACCCAGTACTTC
TRBD2	-	TRBV5-1	TRBJ2-3	CASSFSGGSTDTQYF	TGCGCCAGCAGCTTTTCGGGAGGGAGCACAGATACGCAGTATTTT
-	few	TRBV7-9	TRBJ2-5	CASSLQDATQYF	TGTGCCAGCAGCTTACAGGACGCGACCCAGTACTTC
-	-	TRBV11-3	TRBJ1-5	CASSPPPRSDSNQPQHF	TGTGCCAGCAGCCCCCCCCCGAGGTCAGATAGCAATCAGCCCCAGCATTTT
-	-	TRBV19	TRBJ1-4	CASSIVSGTPGGYEKLFF	TGTGCCAGTAGTATAGTGTCCGGGACCCCAGGTGGTTATGAAAAACTGTTTTTT
-	-	TRBV6-6	TRBJ2-7	CASSRNNEQYF	TGTGCCAGCAGTCGGAATAACGAGCAGTACTTC
TRBD1	few	TRBV10-3	TRBJ2-2	CAISDGTGARTGELFF	TGTGCCATCAGTGACGGGACAGGGGCGCGAACCGGGGAGCTGTTTTTT
TRBD2	-	TRBV7-9	TRBJ2-7	CASSSPYRGTSVHEQYF	TGTGCCAGCAGCTCCCCCTATCGTGGGACTAGCGTCCACGAGCAGTACTTC
-	few	TRBV4-1	TRBJ1-2	CASSLATPNYGYTF	TGCGCCAGCAGCCTCGCGACACCTAACTATGGCTACACCTTC
TRBD2	-	TRBV7-9	TRBJ2-1	CASSSRGEGYDNEQFF	TGTGCCAGCAGTTCTCGAGGGGAGGGATATGACAATGAGCAGTTCTTC
-	once	TRBV6-6	TRBJ2-3	CASNLQGLPDTQYF	TGTGCCAGCAACCTACAGGGTCTTCCAGATACGCAGTATTTT
-	-	TRBV19	TRBJ2-1	CASSIGGSAYNEQFF	TGTGCCAGTAGTATTGGTGGGAGTGCTTACAATGAGCAGTTCTTC
-	-	TRBV10-3	TRBJ2-2	CAISESSSWLVGIGELFF	TGTGCCATCAGTGAGTCGAGTAGCTGGTTGGTTGGCATCGGGGAGCTGTTTTTT
-	few	TRBV5-5	TRBJ1-5	CASSSVINQPQHF	TGTGCCAGCAGCTCGGTGATTAATCAGCCCCAGCATTTT
TRBD1	-	TRBV28	TRBJ1-4	CASSSTGTVDEKLFF	TGTGCCAGCAGCTCAACCGGGACAGTAGACGAAAAACTGTTTTTT
TRBD1	few	TRBV7-9	TRBJ1-1	CASSLGLGTVNTEAFF	TGTGCCAGCAGCTTAGGACTGGGGACAGTAAACACTGAAGCTTTCTTT
-	-	TRBV10-2	TRBJ1-3	CASSESNTIYF	TGCGCCAGCAGTGAGTCAAACACCATATATTTT
-	few	TRBV7-7	TRBJ2-1	CASSFPQGREPGSEQFF	TGTGCTAGCAGCTTCCCCCAGGGGAGGGAACCCGGTAGTGAGCAGTTCTTC
-	-	TRBV6-6	TRBJ2-1	CASNERAEVNEQFF	TGTGCCAGCAATGAGCGGGCGGAAGTAAATGAGCAGTTCTTC
-	once	TRBV4-1	TRBJ1-5	CASSPTEGSNQPQHF	TGCGCCAGCAGCCCCACCGAGGGAAGCAATCAGCCCCAGCATTTT
TRBD1	-	TRBV11-2	TRBJ1-2	CASSQGAGYTF	TGTGCCAGCAGCCAGGGGGCTGGCTACACCTTC
-	few	TRBV28	TRBJ1-2	CASRPPGAQGYTF	TGTGCCAGCAGACCGCCAGGGGCGCAAGGCTACACCTTC
-	few	TRBV6-1	TRBJ2-2	CASTRGMNTGELFF	TGTGCCAGCACCCGCGGGATGAACACCGGGGAGCTGTTTTTT
-	-	TRBV7-8	TRBJ1-5	CASSLSDRSISNQPQHF	TGTGCCAGCAGCTTATCAGACAGAAGTATTAGCAATCAGCCCCAGCATTTT
-	-	TRBV27	TRBJ2-1	CACWQVIYGEQFF	TGTGCCTGCTGGCAGGTGATTTACGGTGAGCAGTTCTTC
-	few	TRBV6-5	TRBJ1-3	CASSKQGRNTIYF	TGTGCCAGCAGTAAACAGGGCCGAAACACCATATATTTT
TRBD1	few	TRBV19	TRBJ1-5	CASSRGGTQPQHF	TGTGCCAGTAGTAGAGGGGGCACTCAGCCCCAGCATTTT
TRBD1	-	TRBV28	TRBJ2-2	CASSFPPGQAFGGELFF	TGTGCCAGCAGTTTCCCCCCGGGACAGGCCTTCGGCGGGGAGCTGTTTTTT
TRBD1	-	TRBV6-6	TRBJ1-5	CASRATGERNQPQHF	TGTGCCAGCAGGGCGACAGGGGAGAGAAATCAGCCCCAGCATTTT
TRBD2	-	TRBV5-6	TRBJ2-5	CASRPRQSGRPQLETQYF	TGTGCCAGCAGACCCAGGCAGAGCGGGAGGCCGCAACTAGAGACCCAGTACTTC
-	-	TRBV7-7	TRBJ2-7	CASSLRGRVAEQYF	TGTGCTAGCAGCTTAAGGGGGAGGGTAGCCGAGCAGTACTTC
-	-	TRBV4-1	TRBJ1-2	CASSQDHIGAYGYTF	TGCGCCAGCAGCCAAGATCACATAGGGGCTTATGGCTACACCTTC
-	few	TRBV28	TRBJ1-2	CASRGPDAGGYTF	TGTGCCAGCAGGGGCCCAGATGCGGGAGGGTACACCTTC
TRBD2	-	TRBV5-1	TRBJ2-1	CASSLGFQGTSGRARDEQFF	TGCGCCAGCAGCTTGGGGTTTCAGGGGACTAGCGGGAGGGCCAGGGATGAGCAGTTCTTC
TRBD2	-	TRBV19	TRBJ2-2	CASGSGGNTGELFF	TGTGCCAGTGGCTCGGGAGGCAACACCGGGGAGCTGTTTTTT
-	-	TRBV11-2	TRBJ2-7	CASSLPGEQYF	TGTGCCAGCAGCTTACCAGGCGAGCAGTACTTC
-	-	TRBV7-9	TRBJ1-1	CASSLEGLGNTEAFF	TGTGCCAGCAGCCTCGAAGGCCTGGGGAACACTGAAGCTTTCTTT
-	-	TRBV27	TRBJ1-5	CASSFVSGPRQPQHF	TGTGCCAGCAGTTTTGTCAGTGGGCCACGGCAGCCCCAGCATTTT
-	-	TRBV2	TRBJ2-7	CASSFFDEQYF	TGTGCCAGCAGTTTCTTCGACGAGCAGTACTTC
TRBD2	-	TRBV10-2	TRBJ2-5	CASGVLAGETQYF	TGCGCCAGCGGAGTACTAGCGGGAGAGACCCAGTACTTC
-	-	TRBV6-5	TRBJ2-7	CASSYHRDGYEQYF	TGTGCCAGCAGTTACCACCGGGACGGCTACGAGCAGTACTTC
TRBD1	few	TRBV6-6	TRBJ1-1	CASSYGDSNTEAFF	TGTGCCAGCAGTTACGGGGACAGTAACACTGAAGCTTTCTTT
-	-	TRBV9	TRBJ1-2	CASSVDLGNYGYTF	TGTGCCAGCAGCGTAGATCTCGGGAACTATGGCTACACCTTC
TRBD2	-	TRBV6-1	TRBJ2-7	CASSEAGSGTSYEQYF	TGTGCCAGCAGTGAAGCGGGTAGCGGGACCTCCTACGAGCAGTACTTC
-	-	TRBV5-5	TRBJ2-7	CASSVLGSATYEQYF	TGTGCCAGCAGCGTCCTAGGTAGCGCCACCTACGAGCAGTACTTC
-	few	TRBV15	TRBJ2-7	CATSRDLGEWGEQYF	TGTGCCACCAGCAGAGACCTCGGGGAATGGGGCGAGCAGTACTTC
-	few	TRBV4-1	TRBJ2-7	CASSSDGGRGRPYEQYF	TGCGCCAGCAGCTCCGACGGCGGTCGAGGGAGACCCTACGAGCAGTACTTC
-	-	TRBV4-1	TRBJ2-5	CASSQDGQGVQTQYF	TGCGCCAGCAGCCAAGATGGGCAGGGAGTACAGACCCAGTACTTC
-	-	TRBV28	TRBJ2-7	CASSWAYLAPTYEQYF	TGTGCCAGCAGCTGGGCCTATTTGGCGCCGACCTACGAGCAGTACTTC
-	-	TRBV7-9	TRBJ2-2	CASSFAGTWGLNTGELFF	TGTGCCAGCAGCTTCGCCGGGACGTGGGGCCTGAACACCGGGGAGCTGTTTTTT
TRBD2	-	TRBV11-1	TRBJ2-1	CASSSGTSGSNEQFF	TGTGCCAGCAGCTCCGGGACTAGCGGGTCCAATGAGCAGTTCTTC